Below, 30 T cell receptor beta chains from the same sample are listed, as sequenced in a study of T cell changes during pregnancy in multiple sclerosis. Generated by immunoSEQ multiplex PCR, the TCRdb table keeps only in-frame clones and is missing some. In the table there are around 100,000 clones, roughly 92% of which are singletons. The starting material was peripheral blood, obtained after pregnancy. These receptors were obtained from a female donor with multiple sclerosis, enrolled in a pregnancy study.

The chain uses TRBV30 and TRBJ1-1, with 7 bases matching TRBD1. The V gene end was trimmed by 4 bases and the J gene end by 3 bases; junction bases not matched to a gene: 8. Germline CDR1 GTSNPN, CDR2 SVGIG (reference sequence). The CDR3 is 14 amino acids. CDR3 residues: CAWTQDRRYTEAFF. The CDR3 DNA follows: TGTGCCTGGACCCAGGACAGGAGGTACACTGAAGCTTTCTTT.

The chain links TRBV14 to TRBJ2-5; the D gene is possibly TRBD1 (6 bases). The CDR3 runs 15 residues. The ends were cut back, 0 bases at V and 5 bases at J, with 13 bases in the middle. Germline assignment: CDR1 SGHDN and CDR2 FVKESK. Here the CDR3 reads CASSQDLQGAETQYF. The CDR3 region has the DNA TGTGCCAGCAGCCAAGATCTACAGGGAGCGGAGACCCAGTACTTC.

V usage is TRBV9 and J usage is TRBJ2-7; D is possibly TRBD1 (6 bases). CDR3 length equals 14 residues. CDR1 is SGDLS, CDR2 YYNGEE, per germline. V was pared by 0 bases and J by 2 bases, with 9 bases between. CDR3 nucleotide sequence: TGTGCCAGCAGCGTAGGGACAGAGCCCTACGAGCAGTACTTC. The encoded protein is CASSVGTEPYEQYF.

The chain uses TRBV7-9 and TRBJ1-3; 9 positions agree with TRBD1. The germline V gene encodes CDR1 SEHNR and CDR2 FQNEAQ (reference sequence). This CDR3 region has 14 residues. Unmatched junction bases numbered 7, after V lost 9 bases and J lost 4 bases. DNA of the CDR3: TGTGCCAGTTCGAACAGGGGGCTCGGAAACACCATATATTTT. This gives the protein CASSNRGLGNTIYF.

Turning to this clone: The sample contains more than one DNA sequence encoding this CDR3. The V call is TRBV30, the J call TRBJ1-5; tentatively, D is TRBD1 (5 bases). Germline-derived CDR1 and CDR2 are GTSNPN and SVGIG (reference sequence). CDR3 size: 13 residues. The ends were cut back, 1 base at V and 3 bases at J, with 7 bases in the middle. The CDR3 here is CAWSGGDNQPQHF. Written as DNA, the CDR3 is TGTGCCTGGAGTGGGGGGGACAATCAGCCCCAGCATTTT.

In its sample, this clone was seen once. The chain is built from TRBV5-1 and TRBJ2-7; 8 bases align to TRBD1. The germline V gene has CDR1 SGHRS and CDR2 YFSETQ. The CDR3 spans 15 residues. V lost 4 bases and J lost 2; bases outside the gene matches: 8. In DNA form, the CDR3 reads TGCGCCAGCAGCCAAGGACAGGGCTTCACCTACGAGCAGTACTTC. This encodes CASSQGQGFTYEQYF.

This chain joins TRBV5-4 and TRBJ1-1, with D perhaps TRBD1 (5 bases). Trimming removed 0 bases at V and 5 bases at J, with 11 bases between. This CDR3 is built from 14 residues. Germline V CDR1 and CDR2: SGHNT, YYREEE (reference sequence). CDR3 in DNA: TGTGCCAGCAGCTTGGGGGACGCGGGAACTGAAGCTTTCTTT. This gives the protein CASSLGDAGTEAFF.

This chain uses TRBV28 with TRBJ1-5; 11 positions agree with TRBD1. This CDR3 has 18 residues. CDR1 and CDR2 (germline): MDHEN, SYDVKM. V gave up 4 bases and J gave up 1 base; unmatched junction bases: 9. The CDR3 is CASSYGTGGSVSNQPQHF. The CDR3 region has the DNA TGTGCCAGCAGTTATGGGACAGGGGGAAGTGTAAGCAATCAGCCCCAGCATTTT.

The chain employs TRBV2 and TRBJ2-1; weak D call: TRBD2 (5 bases). V shed 1 base and J shed 15 bases, with 16 bases lying between them. The germline V gene encodes CDR1 SNHLY and CDR2 FYNNEI. This CDR3 contains 13 residues. CDR3: CASSEDRAGRRFF. The CDR3 DNA reads TGTGCCAGCAGTGAAGATAGGGCGGGCCGTAGGTTCTTC.

This chain links TRBV28 with TRBJ1-4, with 9 bases matching TRBD1. Germline CDR1 is MDHEN and CDR2 is SYDVKM. This CDR3 has 15 residues. V lost 5 bases, J lost 4 bases, and 5 bases stayed unmatched. This chain's CDR3 is CASSAPGQGNEKLFF. For the CDR3, the DNA is TGTGCCAGCAGTGCTCCGGGACAGGGTAATGAAAAACTGTTTTTT.

This clone was seen just once. CDR3 loop: CASSLRGASTDTQYF. The CDR3 DNA reads TGTGCCAGCAGCTTAAGGGGTGCTAGCACAGATACGCAGTATTTT. This chain uses TRBV7-2 with TRBJ2-3; D is possibly TRBD1 (5 bases). Trimming left V 2 bases short and J 0 bases short, with 9 bases between. Germline loops: CDR1 SGHTA, CDR2 FQGNSA. This CDR3 contains 15 residues.

The genes are TRBV11-2 and TRBJ1-1, with D maybe TRBD1 (6 bases). The length of the CDR3 is 16 residues. Germline loops: CDR1 SGHAT, CDR2 FQNNGV. The V end lost 1 base, the J end lost 0 bases, and 12 bases lay between the germline ends. CDR3 in DNA: TGTGCCAGCAGCTTAGGGACAGCTAACATGAACACTGAAGCTTTCTTT. Translated, it gives CASSLGTANMNTEAFF.

The chain employs TRBV27 and TRBJ2-2; TRBD2 aligns across 13 bases. Germline V gene data show CDR1 as MNHEY and CDR2 as SMNVEV (reference sequence). CDR3 length: 16 amino acids. Trimming removed 5 bases from V and 7 bases from J; junction bases left unmatched: 7. CDR3 nucleotides: TGTGCCAGCAGTCCAGGACTAGCGGGAGTGAACGGGGAGCTGTTTTTT. Amino acid sequence: CASSPGLAGVNGELFF.

This chain links TRBV7-2 with TRBJ2-7, with TRBD2 matching over 8 bases. V lost 4 bases and J lost 3; bases outside the gene matches: 5. The CDR3 is 14 residues long. Looked up from germline, CDR1 is SGHTA and CDR2 is FQGNSA. CDR3 nucleotide sequence: TGTGCCAGCAGCTCCCAGCGGGGGAGCTACGAGCAGTACTTC. Residues: CASSSQRGSYEQYF.

This chain links TRBV7-3 with TRBJ2-4, with TRBD1 identical over 12 bases. Trimming cost V 3 bases and J 7 bases; bases outside gene matches: 1. Germline CDR1 and CDR2: SGHTA and FQGTGA. This CDR3 has 14 amino acids. The CDR3 loop reads CASSLGQGANIQYF. DNA for the CDR3: TGTGCCAGCAGCTTGGGACAGGGGGCGAACATTCAGTACTTC.

V gene TRBV6-5 combines with J gene TRBJ1-1, with 7 bases lining up with TRBD1. Trimming took 10 bases from V and 5 from J; bases not matched to a gene: 4. Germline loops: CDR1 MNHEY, CDR2 SVGAGI. The CDR3 is made up of 11 amino acids. Here the CDR3 DNA reads TGTGCCACAGGGGGAGGAACTGAAGCTTTCTTT. Translating it yields CATGGGTEAFF.

This clone was observed once. The V and J genes are TRBV7-6 and TRBJ2-7; possible D gene TRBD2, 6 bases. Trimming stripped 5 bases from V and 7 bases from J, with 15 bases between. This CDR3 comprises 13 residues. CDR1 is SGHVS, CDR2 FNYEAQ, per germline. The CDR3 sequence: CASSPGLRGEQYF. CDR3 in DNA: TGTGCCAGCAGCCCCGGACTACGAGGAGAGCAGTACTTC.

The chain couples TRBV9 to TRBJ2-2; D call uncertain. This CDR3 region has 14 residues. Trimming took 5 bases from V and 0 from J, leaving 8 bases between them. Germline CDR1 reads SGDLS; CDR2 reads YYNGEE. CDR3 DNA: TGTGCCAGCAGGCCTGAGACGAACACCGGGGAGCTGTTTTTT. Protein sequence: CASRPETNTGELFF.

This rearrangement joins TRBV12-5 to TRBJ2-5, with 8 bases identical to TRBD1. The trim removed 10 bases at V and 4 bases at J, leaving 5 bases unmatched. The CDR3 covers 12 residues. In germline, CDR1 is LGHNT, CDR2 FRNRAP. CDR3 coding DNA: TGTGCTACTCAGGGGGCTGGAGAGACCCAGTACTTC. Protein: CATQGAGETQYF.

The chain combines TRBV28 with TRBJ2-3; the match to TRBD2 covers 10 bases. CDR3 size: 18 residues. V lost 6 bases, J lost 2 bases, and 14 bases stayed unmatched. CDR1 and CDR2 (germline): MDHEN, SYDVKM. In nucleotides, the CDR3 is TGTGCCAGCAGGGTCCAGGGAGCGGGAGGGATATACACAGATACGCAGTATTTT. As protein: CASRVQGAGGIYTDTQYF.

J is TRBJ2-1 and V is TRBV18; D uncertain. The CDR3 contains 17 residues. Trimming left V 5 bases short and J 1 base short, with 18 bases between. Germline assignment: CDR1 KGHSH and CDR2 LQKENI. The CDR3 sequence: CASSYGSPRRSYNEQFF. For the CDR3, the DNA is TGTGCCAGCTCATACGGTTCCCCGCGTCGTTCCTACAATGAGCAGTTCTTC. The whole variable domain, remainder taken from reference TRBV18 and TRBJ2-1, is NAGVMQNPRHLVRRRGQEARLRCSPMKGHSHVYWYRQLPEEGLKFMVYLQKENIIDESGMPKERFSAEFPKEGPSILRIQQVVRGDSAAYFCASSYGSPRRSYNEQFFGPGTRLTVL.

The chain has TRBV7-8 and TRBJ2-3; a possible D gene is TRBD1 (5 bases). Trimming removed 5 bases at V and 0 bases at J, with 15 bases between. The CDR3 contains 16 residues. Germline CDR1 reads SGHVS; CDR2 reads FQNEAQ. The CDR3 DNA reads TGTGCCAGCAGCAAAAATCGGACACGCAGCACAGATACGCAGTATTTT. It is translated as CASSKNRTRSTDTQYF.

The chain combines TRBV9 with TRBJ2-1; no reliable D call. Germline V gene data show CDR1 as SGDLS and CDR2 as YYNGEE. The CDR3 covers 15 residues. Trimming shortened V by 6 bases and J by 1 base, and 14 bases separated the two germline ends. The CDR3 DNA is TGTGCCAGCACCCCCGCGGCCTCTTCCTACAATGAGCAGTTCTTC. Protein sequence: CASTPAASSYNEQFF.

This clone was recorded once. This chain joins TRBV7-2 and TRBJ2-7; a possible D gene is TRBD1 (5 bases). V gave up 1 base and J gave up 6 bases, with 19 bases separating them. Germline V gene data show CDR1 as SGHTA and CDR2 as FQGNSA. This CDR3 is 16 amino acids long. CDR3 in DNA: TGTGCCAGCAGCTTAGAGGTCCTCCTCCCTCAGGGCGAGCAGTACTTC. It specifies CASSLEVLLPQGEQYF. The variable domain in full, with the rest retrieved from reference TRBV7-2 and TRBJ2-7, is GAGVSQSPSNKVTEKGKDVELRCDPISGHTALYWYRQSLGQGLEFLIYFQGNSAPDKSGLPSDRFSAERTGGSVSTLTIQRTQQEDSAVYLCASSLEVLLPQGEQYFGPGTRLTVT.

The genes are TRBV10-2 and TRBJ2-7; 9 bases fit TRBD2. The CDR3 length is 15 residues. V was pared by 4 bases and J by 5 bases, with 9 bases of the junction left unmatched. Germline CDR1 WSHSY, CDR2 SAAADI. The CDR3 DNA is TGCGCCAGCAGTGGCCGGGTAGCGGGAGTTAACGAGCAGTACTTC. Translated: CASSGRVAGVNEQYF.

The rearrangement joins TRBV9 to TRBJ2-1; possible D gene TRBD1, 6 bases. Germline V gene sequence: CDR1 SGDLS, CDR2 YYNGEE. Between the trimmed V and J ends, which lost 4 bases and 5 bases, there was a span of 19 bases. This CDR3 is 16 amino acids long. The CDR3 spells CASSLHPGQGHNEQFF. DNA of the CDR3: TGTGCCAGCAGCCTCCACCCCGGTCAGGGGCACAATGAGCAGTTCTTC.

This clone was found once. V is TRBV5-5 and J is TRBJ1-1; possibly TRBD1 for D (6 bases). The CDR3 loop spans 15 amino acids. Germline CDR1 SGHKS, CDR2 YYEKEE (reference sequence). V lost 5 bases and J lost 4, with 18 bases in between. CDR3 amino acids: CASSYRVILGTEAFF. The CDR3 DNA is TGTGCCAGCAGTTACAGGGTCATATTGGGCACTGAAGCTTTCTTT. Combining the CDR3 with reference TRBV5-5 and TRBJ1-1 gives the whole variable domain DAGVTQSPTHLIKTRGQQVTLRCSPISGHKSVSWYQQVLGQGPQFIFQYYEKEERGRGNFPDRFSARQFPNYSSELNVNALLLGDSALYLCASSYRVILGTEAFFGQGTRLTVV.

This clone was seen once. V is TRBV5-6 and J is TRBJ1-5; D might be TRBD1 (6 bases). The CDR3 has 15 residues. Trimming removed 0 bases at V and 2 bases at J, with 9 bases between. Germline loops: CDR1 SGHDT, CDR2 YYEEEE. The CDR3 DNA reads TGTGCCAGCAGCTTGGCAGGGGTCGGCAATCAGCCCCAGCATTTT. Protein product: CASSLAGVGNQPQHF.

The chain couples TRBV4-1 to TRBJ1-1; 7 bases map to TRBD1. With V trimmed by 5 bases and J by 11 bases, 8 bases remained unmatched. Germline CDR1 reads MGHRA; CDR2 reads YSYEKL. The CDR3 loop spans 12 amino acids. The chain's CDR3 is CASSETGNDAFF. CDR3 nucleotides: TGCGCCAGCAGCGAGACAGGGAACGACGCTTTCTTT.

This chain joins TRBV7-8 and TRBJ1-1; D not resolved. Per germline, CDR1 SGHVS and CDR2 FQNEAQ. V dropped 0 bases and J dropped 6 bases, with 14 bases sitting between them. The CDR3 consists of 15 residues. The CDR3 reads CASSLALTAVSEAFF. Written as DNA, the CDR3 is TGTGCCAGCAGCTTAGCCTTGACTGCTGTATCTGAAGCTTTCTTT.